The 17 T cell receptor beta chains below were found in one sample sequenced in a study of T cells after yellow fever vaccination (dated by TCRdb to the late 2010s). Reading the label with the study, this specimen's treatment or condition is: live attenuated yellow fever vaccine strain. Library method: 5' RACE. TCRdb records Illumina HiSeq 2500 as the sequencer. TCRdb reran the public reads through fastp at Q25 and MiXCR, keeping productive beta chains. Each CDR3 protein appears once, grouped with its most common genes and DNA. The sample table lists about 260,000 distinct CDR3 sequences, 10% to 15% of them with a count of one. In total, the top ten clones hold 0.4% to 0.65% of the sample. Specimen: CD4+ T cells sorted from PBMCs, collected 45 days after the yellow fever booster vaccination. The receptors derive from a man aged 25 to 45 who received the YFV17D yellow fever vaccine.

J is TRBJ2-5 and V is TRBV12-3 or TRBV12-4, with no clear D. The CDR3 has 12 amino acids. Trimming shortened V by 5 bases and J by 5 bases, and 9 bases separated the two germline ends. This CDR3 reads CASSRTVETQYF. The CDR3 bases are TGTGCCAGCAGTCGGACGGTGGAGACCCAGTACTTC.

This clonotype was counted a few times. The genes are TRBV7-8 and TRBJ1-1; 8 positions match TRBD1. Germline CDR1 is SGHVS and CDR2 is FQNEAQ. The J segment lost 7 bases and the V segment lost 5 bases, leaving 3 bases of the junction unmatched. The CDR3 spans 12 residues. The CDR3 is CASSPDRGEAFF. CDR3 nucleotide sequence: TGTGCCAGCAGCCCCGACAGGGGTGAAGCTTTCTTT.

The chain joins TRBV15 to TRBJ2-2; 8 nucleotides line up with TRBD1. V was clipped by 1 base and J by 5 bases; unmatched bases: 6. CDR1 and CDR2 from the germline V gene are LNHNV and YYDKDF (reference sequence). This CDR3 has 16 amino acids. The CDR3, as DNA: TGTGCCACCAGCAGAGCCCAGGGGGCAGGGACCGGGGAGCTGTTTTTT. Its translation: CATSRAQGAGTGELFF.

V is TRBV6-2 or TRBV6-3 and J is TRBJ1-4, with no clear D. Trimming took 5 bases from V and 8 from J, leaving 12 bases between them. This CDR3 has 13 residues. The germline gives CDR1 MNHEY, CDR2 SVGEGT. The chain's CDR3 is CASSNALREKLFF. The CDR3, as DNA: TGTGCCAGCAGTAACGCGTTAAGGGAAAAACTGTTTTTT.

This clonotype was counted only a few times. The rearrangement links TRBV6-1 to TRBJ2-7; D is undetermined. The CDR3 runs to 12 residues. Germline V gene lookup returns CDR1 MNHNS and CDR2 SASEGT. Trimming took off 0 bases at V and 3 bases at J, with 3 bases between the two ends. The CDR3 loop is CASSEAVYEQYF. In DNA form, the CDR3 reads TGTGCCAGCAGTGAAGCAGTCTACGAGCAGTACTTC.

This clonotype was seen only a few times. V usage is TRBV5-1 and J usage is TRBJ2-1, with D maybe TRBD2 (6 bases). In germline, CDR1 is SGHRS, CDR2 YFSETQ. This CDR3 spans 13 amino acids. V lost 2 bases, J lost 5 bases, and 8 bases lay in between. The chain's CDR3 is CASSLGTHNEQFF. DNA for the CDR3: TGCGCCAGCAGCTTAGGGACTCACAATGAGCAGTTCTTC. The full variable domain, in which reference TRBV5-1 and TRBJ2-1 provide the parts outside the CDR3, is KAGVTQTPRYLIKTRGQQVTLSCSPISGHRSVSWYQQTPGQGLQFLFEYFSETQRNKGNFPGRFSGRQFSNSRSEMNVSTLELGDSALYLCASSLGTHNEQFFGPGTRLTVL.

This clonotype was seen more than once but under ten times. This CDR3 is CSARDRAYTGELFF. The DNA of the CDR3 is TGCAGTGCTCGGGACAGGGCCTACACCGGGGAGCTGTTTTTT. The chain couples TRBV20-1 to TRBJ2-2; the match to TRBD1 covers 9 bases. Germline assignment: CDR1 DFQATT and CDR2 SNEGSKA (reference sequence). The CDR3 is 14 residues long. V lost 5 bases and J lost 3; bases outside the gene matches: 4.

This clonotype was found a few times. The chain employs TRBV28 and TRBJ2-7, with 9 bases aligning to TRBD2. The CDR3 covers 15 residues. Germline V gene lookup returns CDR1 MDHEN and CDR2 SYDVKM. V shed 8 bases and J 5 bases; nucleotides not matched to a gene: 13. The CDR3 sequence: CASPPSAGGDHEQYF. The DNA for the CDR3 is TGTGCCAGCCCTCCCTCTGCGGGAGGGGACCACGAGCAGTACTTC.

This clonotype was seen once. V and J are TRBV6-4 and TRBJ2-6; 11 bases map to TRBD1. From germline, CDR1 is MRHNA and CDR2 SNTAGT. The CDR3 consists of 17 residues. The J segment lost 2 bases and the V segment lost 4 bases, leaving 4 bases of the junction unmatched. CDR3 residues: CASSVEGQGAGANVLTF. The CDR3 bases are TGTGCCAGCAGTGTGGAGGGACAGGGGGCTGGGGCCAACGTCCTGACTTTC.

V gene TRBV10-3 combines with J gene TRBJ2-7, with 11 positions matching TRBD2. V lost 0 bases to trimming and J lost 6 bases; unmatched junction nucleotides: 1. The germline CDR1 and CDR2 sequences are ENHRY and SYGVKD. The CDR3 totals 14 residues. For the CDR3, the DNA is TGTGCCATCAGTGAGTCGACTAGCGGGGCCGAGCAGTACTTC. Translated, it gives CAISESTSGAEQYF.

The rearrangement uses TRBV14 and TRBJ2-3; TRBD2 is a possible D gene (6 bases). This CDR3 contains 16 residues. Germline CDR1 SGHDN, CDR2 FVKESK. V was clipped by 0 bases and J by 5 bases, with 15 bases between them. As DNA, the CDR3 is TGTGCCAGCAGCCAAGATCGAGGAGGGTTTATAGATACGCAGTATTTT. Translating it yields CASSQDRGGFIDTQYF.

The chain couples TRBV2 to TRBJ2-2; TRBD1 aligns across 8 bases. This CDR3 has 15 residues. The trim removed 4 bases at V and 5 bases at J, leaving 6 bases unmatched. Germline loops: CDR1 SNHLY, CDR2 FYNNEI. This CDR3 is CASSVQGAPTGELFF. The CDR3 DNA reads TGTGCCAGCAGTGTCCAGGGGGCCCCGACCGGGGAGCTGTTTTTT.

The J gene is TRBJ1-2, the V gene TRBV7-9; D is unclear. Germline lookup yields CDR1 SEHNR and CDR2 FQNEAQ (reference sequence). V was clipped by 2 bases and J by 6 bases, with 10 bases between them. This CDR3 contains 13 residues. DNA for the CDR3: TGTGCCAGCAGCTTATCCACCCCCGATGGCTACACCTTC. The encoded protein is CASSLSTPDGYTF.

This clonotype has a handful of counts. The chain carries TRBV6-2 or TRBV6-3 and TRBJ2-1; D is perhaps TRBD2 (5 bases). Germline CDR1 MNHEY, CDR2 SVGEGT. V lost 5 bases, J lost 13 bases, and 18 bases lay in between. The CDR3 runs to 13 residues. CDR3 amino acids: CASSRPGGSDQFF. The DNA of the CDR3 is TGTGCCAGCAGTCGCCCTGGAGGTAGCGACCAGTTCTTC.

The V and J genes are TRBV25-1 and TRBJ2-5, with D tentatively TRBD1 (5 bases). Trimming cost V 0 bases and J 4 bases, with 9 bases left between them. There are 14 residues in the CDR3. Germline V gene data show CDR1 as MGHDK and CDR2 as SYGVNS. DNA of the CDR3: TGTGCCAGCAGTGAATATAGGACACGAGAGACCCAGTACTTC. Protein product: CASSEYRTRETQYF.

This chain links TRBV6-6 with TRBJ2-7, with D tentatively TRBD1 or TRBD2 (5 bases each). This CDR3 comprises 12 residues. Germline V CDR1 and CDR2: MNHNY, SVGAGI (reference sequence). Trimming pared 6 bases from V and 4 bases from J, leaving 10 bases between. CDR3 residues: CASRGPPYEQYF. CDR3 DNA sequence: TGTGCCAGCAGGGGACCACCATACGAGCAGTACTTC.

The table lists this clonotype with a few counts. The chain couples TRBV12-5 to TRBJ2-3, with D perhaps matching TRBD2 (5 bases). The germline V gene encodes CDR1 LGHNT and CDR2 FRNRAP. This CDR3 has 15 amino acids. Trimming stripped 0 bases from V and 6 bases from J, with 13 bases between. CDR3 nucleotides: TGTGCTAGTGGTTTGGTACGAGGGTTAGGGGATACGCAGTATTTT. The encoded protein is CASGLVRGLGDTQYF.